The 20 T cell receptor beta chains below come from one sample, sequenced in a study of response to subunit inactivated influenza vaccine. MiXCR, run by TCRdb on the RT-PCR reads, gives a single entry per CDR3 protein. The repertoire includes approximately 680,000 distinct CDR3 sequences, about 15% of them detected once, and around 10% sits in the top ten. The sample in question was PBMCs from blood, obtained 12 days after vaccination. Every receptor here comes from a man in his forties or fifties who received an inactivated influenza vaccine.

In this sample, this clonotype turned up a few times. The rearrangement joins TRBV28 to TRBJ1-2, with D possibly matching TRBD1 (5 bases). Deletions cut 4 bases from V and 1 base from J, with 22 bases between. CDR3 length equals 18 residues. Germline V gene data show CDR1 as MDHEN and CDR2 as SYDVKM. The CDR3, as DNA: TGTGCCAGCAGTTCCCCTTTAAGTTATGGGGGAGATAACTATGGCTACACCTTC. Translating it yields CASSSPLSYGGDNYGYTF.

This clonotype was recorded many times. J is TRBJ1-1 and V is TRBV6-6; no reliable D call. The length of the CDR3 is 13 residues. Per the germline V gene, CDR1 is MNHNY and CDR2 is SVGAGI (reference sequence). Trimming left V 6 bases short and J 4 bases short, with 12 bases between. Written as DNA, the CDR3 is TGTGCCAGCAGCCTTGGGCCCAGCACTGAAGCTTTCTTT. Translation: CASSLGPSTEAFF.

This clonotype was seen only a few times. The J gene is TRBJ2-7, the V gene TRBV5-6; D ambiguous. V dropped 2 bases and J dropped 3 bases, with 12 bases sitting between them. This CDR3 is 14 amino acids long. CDR1 and CDR2 (germline): SGHDT, YYEEEE. The CDR3 nucleotides are TGTGCCAGCAGCTTAGGTTCTTTGGTCTACGAGCAGTACTTC. This sequence encodes CASSLGSLVYEQYF.

DNA for the CDR3: TGTGCCACCAGTGCCGCGGGAGTGAATGAGCAGTTCTTC. Translated, it gives CATSAAGVNEQFF. The chain links TRBV24-1 to TRBJ2-1, with 7 nucleotides matching TRBD2. CDR1 and CDR2 from the germline V gene are KGHDR and SFDVKD. V trimming: 5 bases; J trimming: 7 bases; junction bases outside the gene matches: 4. This CDR3 region has 13 residues.

This clonotype appeared a few times. This sequence joins TRBV10-3 and TRBJ2-7; 8 nucleotides line up with TRBD1. The V segment lost 6 bases and the J segment 3 bases; nucleotides outside the gene matches: 4. CDR3 length equals 13 residues. Per the germline V gene, CDR1 is ENHRY and CDR2 is SYGVKD. Written as DNA, the CDR3 is TGTGCCATCAGAGACAGGGGCCACTACGAGCAGTACTTC. The encoded protein is CAIRDRGHYEQYF.

The sample holds many counts of this clonotype. The J gene is TRBJ2-1, the V gene TRBV5-1; D gene unclear. Germline V gene lookup returns CDR1 SGHRS and CDR2 YFSETQ. V was trimmed by 2 bases and J by 4 bases, leaving 7 bases between them. This CDR3 has 13 residues. For the CDR3, the DNA is TGCGCCAGCAGCTTTATGGGGTACAATGAGCAGTTCTTC. Its translation is CASSFMGYNEQFF.

This clonotype showed up many times. The rearrangement uses TRBV12-3 or TRBV12-4 and TRBJ1-2; D is undetermined. This CDR3 has 12 residues. Between the trimmed V and J ends, which lost 5 bases and 8 bases, there was a span of 12 bases. This CDR3 reads CASSTDFGGYTF. CDR3 DNA sequence: TGTGCCAGCAGTACCGACTTCGGGGGCTACACCTTC.

This clonotype was counted between two and nine times. V is TRBV11-2 and J is TRBJ1-5; 7 bases are a match to TRBD1. CDR1 is SGHAT, CDR2 FQNNGV, per germline. Trimming took 3 bases from V and 2 from J; bases not matched to a gene: 7. CDR3 size: 16 residues. In DNA, the CDR3 is TGTGCCAGCAGCTTGGCGGGACAGTCGGGCAATCAGCCCCAGCATTTT. It is translated as CASSLAGQSGNQPQHF.

This clonotype was detected many times. The chain combines TRBV6-6 with TRBJ1-1; TRBD1 agrees at 7 bases. The junction had 3 bases not matched to a gene; V was cut back by 8 bases and J by 0 bases. Germline CDR1 MNHNY, CDR2 SVGAGI (reference sequence). This CDR3 contains 13 residues. The DNA for the CDR3 is TGTGCCAGCGACAGGGATATGAACACTGAAGCTTTCTTT. This encodes CASDRDMNTEAFF.

The rearrangement links TRBV6-2 or TRBV6-3 to TRBJ2-7; 12 nucleotides agree with TRBD1. CDR1 and CDR2 (germline): MNHEY, SVGEGT. The CDR3 extends over 16 amino acids. With V trimmed by 0 bases and J by 6 bases, 6 bases remained unmatched. In DNA form, the CDR3 reads TGTGCCAGCAGTTACTCGATGGGACAGGGGGCCTTCGAGCAGTACTTC. Translating gives CASSYSMGQGAFEQYF.

This clonotype was recorded at least ten times. The V and J genes are TRBV6-5 and TRBJ1-6; unclear D gene. The germline V gene has CDR1 MNHEY and CDR2 SVGAGI. This CDR3 is built from 14 residues. The V end lost 4 bases, the J end lost 6 bases, and 10 bases lay between the germline ends. CDR3 nucleotides: TGTGCCAGCAGTTCGGATGACGTTAATTCACCCCTCCACTTT. It specifies CASSSDDVNSPLHF.

The chain joins TRBV12-3 or TRBV12-4 to TRBJ2-7; 7 nucleotides align to TRBD1. J was trimmed by 2 bases and V by 5 bases; bases with no gene match: 9. The CDR3 length is 15 residues. The CDR3 is CASSPRQGRPYEQYF. The CDR3 coding sequence is TGTGCCAGCAGTCCACGACAGGGCCGACCCTACGAGCAGTACTTC.

The chain uses TRBV4-3 and TRBJ1-6; D remains unclear. The V end lost 0 bases, the J end lost 5 bases, and 8 bases lay between the germline ends. This CDR3 comprises 15 residues. Germline V gives CDR1 LGHNA, CDR2 YSLEER. CDR3 nucleotide sequence: TGCGCCAGCAGCCAAGACTTTAATCATAATTCACCCCTCCACTTT. Protein product: CASSQDFNHNSPLHF.

This chain connects TRBV6-1 to TRBJ1-2; D is possibly TRBD1 (6 bases). CDR1 is MNHNS and CDR2 is SASEGT in the germline V gene. This CDR3 has 15 residues. Trimming pared 2 bases from V and 1 base from J, leaving 11 bases between. This CDR3 reads CASSELDSHNYGYTF. The CDR3 DNA reads TGTGCCAGCAGTGAACTGGACAGCCATAACTATGGCTACACCTTC.

The CDR3 nucleotides are TGTGCCAGCAGCCAAGGGGAACAGTCTCACCGGGAGCTGTTTTTT. Amino acids: CASSQGEQSHRELFF. The chain carries TRBV3-1 and TRBJ2-2; no firm D call. Germline V gene lookup returns CDR1 LGHDT and CDR2 YNNKEL (reference sequence). This CDR3 contains 15 residues. V gave up 1 base and J gave up 9 bases, with 15 bases separating them.

The chain joins TRBV20-1 to TRBJ2-1, with a possible D match to TRBD1 (6 bases). This CDR3 has 13 amino acids. CDR1 and CDR2 from the germline V gene are DFQATT and SNEGSKA (reference sequence). V shed 3 bases and J shed 5 bases, with 11 bases lying between them. The DNA for the CDR3 is TGCAGTGCTAGTAGGCAGGGGAACAATGAGCAGTTCTTC. It yields the protein CSASRQGNNEQFF.

This clonotype was counted between two and nine times. The rearrangement uses TRBV20-1 and TRBJ2-4; 10 positions match TRBD2. Germline values: CDR1 DFQATT, CDR2 SNEGSKA (reference sequence). After removal of 3 bases from V and 8 bases from J, the junction contained 19 bases not matched to a gene. The CDR3 is 18 amino acids. This CDR3 reads CSASPQVGLAVIFDIQYF. The CDR3 nucleotides read TGCAGTGCTAGCCCCCAAGTAGGACTAGCGGTTATTTTTGACATTCAGTACTTC.

This clonotype has more than one count but fewer than ten. V gene TRBV6-1 combines with J gene TRBJ2-2, with D maybe TRBD2 (6 bases). Germline values: CDR1 MNHNS, CDR2 SASEGT. V lost 5 bases to trimming and J lost 4 bases, with 11 bases between them. The CDR3 has 14 residues. The CDR3 DNA reads as TGTGCCAGCAGTACGGGGGTGGGCACCGGGGAGCTGTTTTTT. Its translation: CASSTGVGTGELFF.

This sequence joins TRBV29-1 and TRBJ2-3, with 8 positions matching TRBD2. The J segment lost 6 bases and the V segment lost 8 bases, leaving 7 bases of the junction unmatched. This CDR3 spans 12 amino acids. The germline gives CDR1 SQVTM, CDR2 ANQGSEA. The CDR3 spells CSSRGGLDTQYF. CDR3 coding DNA: TGCAGCTCTCGGGGGGGCCTCGATACGCAGTATTTT.

The table lists this clonotype with a few counts. The chain carries TRBV2 and TRBJ1-4; unclear D gene. Germline CDR1 reads SNHLY; CDR2 reads FYNNEI. There are 15 residues in the CDR3. Trimming took off 3 bases at V and 0 bases at J, with 8 bases between the two ends. The CDR3 protein is CASSEMASTNEKLFF. In DNA, the CDR3 is TGTGCCAGCAGTGAGATGGCGTCAACTAATGAAAAACTGTTTTTT.